This TCR beta chain was obtained from a study of identical twins. TCRdb analysed the 5' RACE reads with MiXCR anew, one entry per CDR3 protein. The table records 500,000 or so distinct CDR3 sequences, 14% of them present only once. Of note for this clonotype: Its cognate antigen is unknown.

The study's findings and limits: There were fewer insertions in abundant cord blood beta clonotypes, but memory repertoires showed no such pattern.

CDR1 is MNHNS and CDR2 is SASEGT in the germline V gene. The CDR3 runs 16 residues. V lost 5 bases to trimming and J lost 5 bases; unmatched junction nucleotides: 6. This sample was shared with a second study, whose subject was yellow fever vaccine responses in identical twins.

This chain joins TRBV6-1 and TRBJ2-1, with 13 bases aligning to TRBD2. Specimen: CD4+ T cells sorted from blood. The clonotype originates from a young woman in good health. The CDR3 loop is CASSPRTSGSNNEQFF. The CDR3 DNA follows: TGTGCCAGCAGTCCGAGGACTAGCGGGAGTAACAATGAGCAGTTCTTC.